This T cell receptor beta chain was recovered during a study of blood T cell repertoires in COVID-19. Study-level information: The United States, Italy and Spain supplied acute and convalescent COVID-19 samples. T cells, B-cell-depleted T cells, or PBMCs supplied cDNA or gDNA.

As originally analysed: For nucleated cells, counts were estimated from reference gene primer amplification. This table comes from immunoSEQ multiplex PCR, and its TCRdb copy is limited to in-frame clones, with some not included. V, J and clone size derive from that table, while D and trimming were established from the DNA sequence. Among over 200,000 clones listed, 65% to 85% were seen once. Germline V CDR1 and CDR2: LGHDT, YNNKEL (reference sequence). Trimming left V 2 bases short and J 1 base short, with 13 bases between. This CDR3 region has 16 residues. The chain links TRBV3-1 (or the pseudogene TRBV3-2) to TRBJ2-3, with D unresolved. Material for sequencing was peripheral blood. The receptor was isolated from a man older than 75 with acute or convalescent COVID-19. CDR3 sequence: CASSQSTPRGTDTQYF. The CDR3 region has the DNA TGTGCCAGCAGCCAATCAACCCCTCGGGGCACAGATACGCAGTATTTT.